Detailed here is one TCR beta chain. The data derive from a study of T cell clusters in autoimmune cytopenias. Multiplex touch-down PCR amplified TRB using TRB-A and TRB-B pools in one tube. TCRdb reworked the multiplex PCR reads into one entry per CDR3 protein, no DNA. The table for this sample gives over 3,500 distinct CDR3 sequences. TRB amplification used roughly 250 ng of peripheral blood genomic DNA. The CDR3 loop spans 15 amino acids. The germline V gene has CDR1 SGHTA and CDR2 FQGNSA. The sample was also reused in another study, on T cell repertoires in aging, cancer and after chemotherapy. As that report states: Across the chemotherapy interval, each cancer cohort showed higher median generation probability, suggesting thymic rebound.

The rearrangement links TRBV7-2 to TRBJ1-4; TCRdb lists TRBD1, though no DNA is available to test this call. The sequenced sample consisted of peripheral blood. The TCR sequence derives from a human donor in good health. This CDR3 is CASSLMGQGGEKLFF.